One and the same sample provided the 22 T cell receptor beta chains below, sequenced in a study of T cell responses to AZD1222 COVID-19 vaccine. Sequenced by immunoSEQ multiplex PCR; TCRdb stores in-frame clones only, minus some. The table lists more than 80,000 clones, 80% to 90% of them singletons, with 12% in the top ten. The input for sequencing was peripheral blood, taken 28 days after the second AZD1222 dose. These TCRs come from an adult who received the AZD1222 COVID-19 vaccine.

The chain employs TRBV13 and TRBJ1-6; D not resolved. V was shortened by 6 bases and J by 10 bases, with 10 bases between the two germline ends. The germline V gene has CDR1 PRHDT and CDR2 FYEKMQ (reference sequence). The CDR3 runs to 12 residues. The CDR3 DNA is TGTGCCAGCAGTCTGATCGGGTCACCCCTCCACTTT. It translates to CASSLIGSPLHF.

The chain uses TRBV9 and TRBJ1-1; 11 bases are shared with TRBD1. This CDR3 has 13 amino acids. The germline gives CDR1 SGDLS, CDR2 YYNGEE. Trimming took 0 bases from V and 8 from J; bases not matched to a gene: 0. CDR3 DNA sequence: TGTGCCAGCAGCGTAGGGACAGGGGGCGAAGCTTTCTTT. It codes for CASSVGTGGEAFF.

The CDR3, as DNA: TGTGCCAGCAGTCCAGAAGCCTCTAACTATGGCTACACCTTC. Translated, it gives CASSPEASNYGYTF. The rearrangement joins TRBV2 to TRBJ1-2; D not certain. The germline CDR1 and CDR2 sequences are SNHLY and FYNNEI. V lost 5 bases, J lost 0 bases, and 10 bases lay in between. This CDR3 has 14 amino acids.

The table lists this clone with a count of one. V usage is TRBV28 and J usage is TRBJ1-6, with 9 bases identical to TRBD1. Germline V lookup: CDR1 MDHEN, CDR2 SYDVKM. V shed 6 bases, J shed 4 bases, and the junction held 1 base outside the gene matches. The CDR3 is made up of 14 amino acids. CDR3 in amino acids: CASRGQGYNSPLHF. The CDR3 DNA reads as TGTGCCAGCAGGGGACAGGGTTATAATTCACCCCTCCACTTT.

The chain couples TRBV6-2 or TRBV6-3 to TRBJ2-7; the match to TRBD2 covers 12 bases. Germline trimming cut 6 bases from V and 3 bases from J; bases unmatched to any gene: 6. This CDR3 is built from 15 residues. CDR1 and CDR2 from the germline V gene are MNHEY and SVGEGT. The CDR3 is CASSSGLAGNYEQYF. The DNA of the CDR3 is TGTGCCAGCAGCTCGGGACTAGCGGGTAACTACGAGCAGTACTTC.

The V gene is TRBV25-1, the J gene TRBJ2-1; TRBD2 might be the D (6 bases). V dropped 6 bases and J dropped 1 base, with 22 bases sitting between them. Germline CDR1 is MGHDK and CDR2 is SYGVNS. The CDR3 covers 18 residues. CDR3 DNA: TGTGCCAGCAGCGGGGGAGCATTCGCCGGTGGGTCCTACAATGAGCAGTTCTTC. Translation: CASSGGAFAGGSYNEQFF.

This clone appeared once. The genes are TRBV11-2 and TRBJ2-1; 7 nucleotides agree with TRBD1. Germline values: CDR1 SGHAT, CDR2 FQNNGV. The CDR3 has 15 residues. After removal of 3 bases from V and 8 bases from J, the junction contained 10 bases not matched to a gene. CDR3 in amino acids: CASSLTGIRADEQFF. The CDR3 bases are TGTGCCAGCAGCTTGACAGGGATAAGAGCTGATGAGCAGTTCTTC.

V and J are TRBV2 and TRBJ1-2; TRBD1 agrees at 9 bases. V dropped 6 bases and J dropped 5; count of bases not matched to a gene: 4. The V gene's germline CDR1 is SNHLY and CDR2 FYNNEI. CDR3 size: 13 residues. The CDR3 coding sequence is TGTGCCAGCAGGGAGGGGACAGGGTATGGCTACACCTTC. Translation: CASREGTGYGYTF.

The rearrangement links TRBV6-5 to TRBJ1-3; 8 bases fit TRBD1. V was clipped by 7 bases and J by 3 bases; unmatched bases: 5. The CDR3 length is 14 residues. CDR1 is MNHEY and CDR2 is SVGAGI in the germline V gene. This CDR3 reads CASKKDRGGNTIYF. In DNA, the CDR3 is TGTGCCAGCAAGAAAGACAGGGGTGGAAACACCATATATTTT.

This chain joins TRBV19 and TRBJ1-4; D is perhaps TRBD1 (5 bases). The CDR3 runs 16 residues. V was trimmed by 8 bases and J by 1 base, leaving 17 bases between them. The germline CDR1 and CDR2 sequences are LNHDA and SQIVND (reference sequence). The CDR3 nucleotides are TGTGCCAGTTCTACCGGGACGGCCCGAACTAATGAAAAACTGTTTTTT. Its protein is CASSTGTARTNEKLFF.

CDR3 nucleotides: TGTGCCAGCAGCCAAGACAGCTTCTATGGCTACACCTTC. Translation gives CASSQDSFYGYTF. The J gene is TRBJ1-2, the V gene TRBV3-1 (or the pseudogene TRBV3-2), with D unclear. V dropped 0 bases and J dropped 4 bases, with 6 bases sitting between them. The CDR3 extends over 13 amino acids. CDR1 is LGHDT and CDR2 is YNNKEL in the germline V gene (reference sequence).

This clone has a handful of counts. V usage is TRBV29-1 and J usage is TRBJ1-1; D is unclear. The V and J ends lost 6 bases and 3 bases respectively, with 11 bases between them. Looked up from germline, CDR1 is SQVTM and CDR2 is ANQGSEA. The CDR3 contains 12 residues. CDR3 sequence: CSVGFRDTEAFF. CDR3 coding DNA: TGCAGCGTGGGGTTCCGGGACACTGAAGCTTTCTTT.

The chain is built from TRBV28 and TRBJ2-4; D unresolved. Germline assignment: CDR1 MDHEN and CDR2 SYDVKM. V lost 4 bases and J lost 0, with 13 bases in between. CDR3 length: 16 residues. The CDR3 DNA follows: TGTGCCAGCAGTTCATCAGTGGCACTAGCCAAAAACATTCAGTACTTC. It codes for CASSSSVALAKNIQYF.

The chain has TRBV10-3 and TRBJ1-2, with 7 bases matching TRBD1. There are 13 residues in the CDR3. J gave up 2 bases and V 6 bases, and 3 bases lay outside the gene matches. From germline, CDR1 is ENHRY and CDR2 SYGVKD. This chain's CDR3 is CAISAGQNYGYTF. CDR3 nucleotide sequence: TGTGCCATCAGCGCGGGACAGAACTATGGCTACACCTTC.

This chain connects TRBV5-4 to TRBJ1-6, with TRBD1 matching 11 bases. CDR1 and CDR2 (germline): SGHNT, YYREEE (reference sequence). This CDR3 is 14 amino acids long. V lost 5 bases, J lost 8 bases, and 3 bases stayed unmatched. The CDR3 region has the DNA TGTGCCAGCAGTCCGGACAGGGGGCATTCACCCCTCCACTTT. Its translation is CASSPDRGHSPLHF.

This clone was seen only a few times. This sample also contains other DNA sequences that code for the same CDR3. The chain recombines TRBV6-5 with TRBJ2-5, with TRBD1 matching over 11 bases. This CDR3 has 15 amino acids. Germline-derived CDR1 and CDR2 are MNHEY and SVGAGI. V shed 0 bases and J 5 bases; nucleotides not matched to a gene: 2. CDR3 protein: CASSYSDRGLETQYF. The CDR3 DNA follows: TGTGCCAGCAGTTACTCGGACAGGGGGCTTGAGACCCAGTACTTC.

This sequence joins TRBV29-1 and TRBJ1-1; TRBD1 matches 7 bases. Germline CDR1 is SQVTM and CDR2 is ANQGSEA. Trimming at V came to 6 bases and at J to 10 bases, leaving 14 bases not matched to a gene. The CDR3 is 13 residues long. The CDR3 nucleotides are TGCAGCGTCGCCTTTATGGGCGGACAGGCAGCTTTCTTT. Translation: CSVAFMGGQAAFF.

This rearrangement joins TRBV30 to TRBJ1-5; 10 bases align to TRBD1. Germline values: CDR1 GTSNPN, CDR2 SVGIG (reference sequence). This CDR3 comprises 14 residues. V trimming: 5 bases; J trimming: 5 bases; junction bases outside the gene matches: 6. The CDR3 protein is CAWARDRGDQPQHF. In DNA, the CDR3 is TGTGCCTGGGCCCGGGACAGGGGTGATCAGCCCCAGCATTTT.

The genes are TRBV7-9 and TRBJ2-3, with D perhaps matching TRBD1 or TRBD2 (5 bases each). The CDR3 is 12 amino acids. V was trimmed by 5 bases and J by 8 bases, leaving 11 bases between them. Germline assignment: CDR1 SEHNR and CDR2 FQNEAQ (reference sequence). In nucleotides, the CDR3 is TGTGCCAGCAGCCCACCGGGACCTACGCAGTATTTT. This translates into CASSPPGPTQYF.

J is TRBJ2-1 and V is TRBV4-3; 9 nucleotides match TRBD2. The germline V gene encodes CDR1 LGHNA and CDR2 YSLEER. J lost 10 bases, V lost 0 bases, and 10 bases had no gene match. The CDR3 has 16 residues. The CDR3 nucleotides are TGCGCCAGCAGCCAAGATCGGCGGGGGGGGTTGGGAGAGCAGTTCTTC. Protein product: CASSQDRRGGLGEQFF.

This clone was seen a single time. CDR3 sequence (DNA): TGTGCCAGCAGTTACTCAGGGACAGGGGTTGGAAACACCATATATTTT. It yields the protein CASSYSGTGVGNTIYF. The chain is built from TRBV6-5 and TRBJ1-3; the match to TRBD1 covers 10 bases. Germline V gives CDR1 MNHEY, CDR2 SVGAGI. This CDR3 contains 16 residues. The V gene end was trimmed by 0 bases and the J gene end by 3 bases; junction bases not matched to a gene: 2.

This clone has only one observation. V and J are TRBV19 and TRBJ2-7; TRBD2 matches at 11 bases. Trimming took 0 bases from V and 2 from J; bases not matched to a gene: 9. CDR3 length equals 18 residues. CDR1 and CDR2 (germline): LNHDA, SQIVND (reference sequence). CDR3 sequence (DNA): TGTGCCAGTAGTATAGACCCCGGGGGGACTAGCGGAGCCTACGAGCAGTACTTC. Protein: CASSIDPGGTSGAYEQYF.